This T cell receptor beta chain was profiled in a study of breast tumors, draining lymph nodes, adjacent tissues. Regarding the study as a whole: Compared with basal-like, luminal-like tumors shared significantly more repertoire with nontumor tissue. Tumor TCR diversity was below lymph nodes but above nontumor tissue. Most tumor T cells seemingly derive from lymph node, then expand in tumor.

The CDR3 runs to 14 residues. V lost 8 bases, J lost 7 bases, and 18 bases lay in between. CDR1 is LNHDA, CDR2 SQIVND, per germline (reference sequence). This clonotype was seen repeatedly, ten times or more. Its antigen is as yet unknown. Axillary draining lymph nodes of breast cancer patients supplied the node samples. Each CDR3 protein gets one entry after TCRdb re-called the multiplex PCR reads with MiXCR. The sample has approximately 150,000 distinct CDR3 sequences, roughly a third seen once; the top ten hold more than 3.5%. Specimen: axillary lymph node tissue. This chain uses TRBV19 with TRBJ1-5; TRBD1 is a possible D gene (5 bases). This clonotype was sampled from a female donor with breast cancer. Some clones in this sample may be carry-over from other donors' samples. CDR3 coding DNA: TGTGCCAGTGGAGAGAGGACACTACTGCAGCCCCAGCATTTT. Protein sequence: CASGERTLLQPQHF.